The rows below give T cell receptor beta chains drawn from one sample of a study of blood T cell repertoires in COVID-19. Here immunoSEQ multiplex PCR was the method, and the copy in TCRdb shows in-frame clones only, minus some. This table has tens of thousands of clones, more than 75% appearing once. The specimen was peripheral blood. All receptors come from a woman of 80 years or more with active or convalescent COVID-19. The CDR3 runs from the conserved cysteine through the conserved F or W. D genes are given only for firm matches. Clone size is not always given. Where it is, it says once, few, many or a class for expanded clones.

V: TRBV7-8; J: TRBJ2-3; size: NA; D: NA; DNA: TGTGCCAGCAGCATTTCCGGACTACTAGCAGATACGCAGTATTTT; CDR3: CASSISGLLADTQYF
V: TRBV14; J: TRBJ1-5; size: NA; D: NA; DNA: TGTGCCAGCAGCCAAGGTCCTTATCAGCCCCAGCATTTT; CDR3: CASSQGPYQPQHF
V: TRBV5-6; J: TRBJ2-2; size: NA; D: NA; DNA: TGTGCCAGCAGCTTGTATAGTGGCACCGGGGAGCTGTTTTTT; CDR3: CASSLYSGTGELFF
V: TRBV7-9; J: TRBJ2-7; size: NA; D: TRBD1; DNA: TGTGCCAGCAGCTTAGCAGGGGGCGCCTCCTACGAGCAGTACTTC; CDR3: CASSLAGGASYEQYF
V: TRBV9; J: TRBJ2-7; size: NA; D: TRBD2; DNA: TGTGCCAGCAGCGTAGGGGGGCTAGCGGGTAACGAGCAGTACTTC; CDR3: CASSVGGLAGNEQYF
V: TRBV3-1/TRBV3-2; J: TRBJ2-5; size: NA; D: TRBD1; DNA: TGTGCCAGCAGCCCAAACCCGGGACAGACACGAAGAATGAAAGAGACCCAGTACTTC; CDR3: CASSPNPGQTRRMKETQYF
V: TRBV7-2; J: TRBJ1-5; size: NA; D: NA; DNA: TGTGCCAGCAGCCCAAGACAGAACTACAATCAGCCCCAGCATTTT; CDR3: CASSPRQNYNQPQHF
V: TRBV28; J: TRBJ1-2; size: NA; D: NA; DNA: TGTGCCAGCAGTTTAGGGGCCTATGGCTACACCTTC; CDR3: CASSLGAYGYTF
V: TRBV18; J: TRBJ2-2; size: NA; D: NA; DNA: TGTGCCAGCTCACCTAGGGACTCCGGAAGGACCACCGGGGAGCTGTTTTTT; CDR3: CASSPRDSGRTTGELFF
V: TRBV24-1; J: TRBJ2-3; size: NA; D: TRBD2; DNA: TGTGCCACCAGTGACCCAGCGGGGGGTGCAGATACGCAGTATTTT; CDR3: CATSDPAGGADTQYF
V: TRBV10-3; J: TRBJ2-5; size: NA; D: NA; DNA: TGTGCCATCAGTGAGGGTGAGGCGGCAAGTAAAGAGACCCAGTACTTC; CDR3: CAISEGEAASKETQYF
V: TRBV11-2; J: TRBJ2-3; size: NA; D: TRBD1; DNA: TGTGCCAGCAGCTACGACAGGGGAGGAGTGGATACGCAGTATTTT; CDR3: CASSYDRGGVDTQYF
V: TRBV3-1/TRBV3-2; J: TRBJ1-6; size: NA; D: NA; DNA: TGTGCCAGCAGCCCCGGGACACTGGATTCACCCCTCCACTTT; CDR3: CASSPGTLDSPLHF
V: TRBV9; J: TRBJ2-2; size: few; D: TRBD1; DNA: TGTGCCAGCAGCGCCCGGGACAGGTCTCTCTGGGGTGACGGGGAGCTGTTTTTT; CDR3: CASSARDRSLWGDGELFF
V: TRBV24-1; J: TRBJ2-5; size: few; D: NA; DNA: TGTGCCACCAGTGGCTCTCGGGGTGGACCACCGGAGACCCAGTACTTC; CDR3: CATSGSRGGPPETQYF
V: TRBV6-5; J: TRBJ2-2; size: NA; D: NA; DNA: TGTGCCAGCTGCCGAAAACCAGACACCGGGGAGCTGTTTTTT; CDR3: CASCRKPDTGELFF
V: TRBV19; J: TRBJ1-2; size: NA; D: NA; DNA: TGTGCCAGTAGTATAGATCCGGGGTACTATGGCTACACCTTC; CDR3: CASSIDPGYYGYTF
V: TRBV7-9; J: TRBJ1-1; size: NA; D: NA; DNA: TGTGCCAGCAGCTTAGAATCGAGCGGGGCTGAAGCTTTCTTT; CDR3: CASSLESSGAEAFF
V: TRBV9; J: TRBJ2-3; size: NA; D: TRBD1; DNA: TGTGCCAGCAGCGTGGGGACAGGGGTCGCAGATACGCAGTATTTT; CDR3: CASSVGTGVADTQYF
V: TRBV30; J: TRBJ2-2; size: many; D: NA; DNA: TGTGCCTGGAGGAGGGGGTCGTGGAACACCGGGGAGCTGTTTTTT; CDR3: CAWRRGSWNTGELFF
V: TRBV7-8; J: TRBJ1-6; size: NA; D: TRBD1; DNA: TGTGCCAGCAGCTCCGAGGGGACAGCTAATTCACCCCTCCACTTT; CDR3: CASSSEGTANSPLHF
V: TRBV30; J: TRBJ2-1; size: few; D: TRBD2; DNA: TGTGCCTGGAGTGTTCTAGCGGAGAACTCGGAGCAGTTCTTC; CDR3: CAWSVLAENSEQFF
V: TRBV7-8; J: TRBJ1-2; size: once; D: NA; DNA: TGTGCCAGCAGCTTAGCCCCCCGGGGGGTTGATGGCTACACCTTC; CDR3: CASSLAPRGVDGYTF
V: TRBV18; J: TRBJ1-5; size: NA; D: NA; DNA: TGTGCCAGCTCACCTCTTCGCGCGTCAAGGGGCCAGCCCCAGCATTTT; CDR3: CASSPLRASRGQPQHF
V: TRBV12-3/TRBV12-4; J: TRBJ2-5; size: once; D: NA; DNA: TGTGCCAGCGGGGGGTCCCCAGAGACCCAGTACTTC; CDR3: CASGGSPETQYF
V: TRBV14; J: TRBJ2-5; size: NA; D: NA; DNA: TGTGCCAGCAGCTTTCGCCCAGGGGTAGAGACCCAGTACTTC; CDR3: CASSFRPGVETQYF
V: TRBV2; J: TRBJ2-1; size: NA; D: TRBD2; DNA: TGTGCCAGCAGTTACGAAGCGGGGGATTACAGCGGCCAGTTCTTC; CDR3: CASSYEAGDYSGQFF
V: TRBV6-5; J: TRBJ1-5; size: NA; D: TRBD1; DNA: TGTGCCAGCAGTTACTCGTACAGGGGGAGGCCTCAGCCCCAGCATTTT; CDR3: CASSYSYRGRPQPQHF
V: TRBV4-3; J: TRBJ1-6; size: NA; D: NA; DNA: TGCGCCAGCAGCCAAGATATTCAGGGGTCCAGTTCACCCCTCCACTTT; CDR3: CASSQDIQGSSSPLHF
V: TRBV5-1; J: TRBJ1-1; size: NA; D: NA; DNA: TGCGCCAGCAGCTTGGATGCGGTGAACACTGAAGCTTTCTTT; CDR3: CASSLDAVNTEAFF
V: TRBV9; J: TRBJ2-3; size: few; D: TRBD2; DNA: TGTGCCAGCAGCGTAGTTAGCGGGGGACCCACAGATACGCAGTATTTT; CDR3: CASSVVSGGPTDTQYF
V: TRBV11-2; J: TRBJ1-4; size: NA; D: TRBD1; DNA: TGTGCCAGCAGCCCGGAAACAGGGGGCGGCTGGGGGGATGAAAAACTGTTTTTT; CDR3: CASSPETGGGWGDEKLFF
V: TRBV5-6; J: TRBJ2-3; size: once; D: NA; DNA: TGTGCCAGCAGCCTCCCTCTAGTCGCAGATACGCAGTATTTT; CDR3: CASSLPLVADTQYF
V: TRBV24-1; J: TRBJ2-7; size: NA; D: TRBD1; DNA: TGTGCCACCAGGGACAGGATCTCCTACGAGCAGTACTTC; CDR3: CATRDRISYEQYF
V: TRBV10-3; J: TRBJ1-6; size: NA; D: TRBD1; DNA: TGTGCCATCAGTCAGGGGGAGTCCTATAATTCACCCCTCCACTTT; CDR3: CAISQGESYNSPLHF